These 26 T cell receptor beta chains came from one sample sequenced in a study of blood T cell repertoires in COVID-19. Profiling relied on immunoSEQ multiplex PCR, and the TCRdb table lists in-frame clones only, not all of them. The sample holds 200,000 to 250,000 clones, about nine tenths seen once. Source material: peripheral blood. These receptors all come from a man aged 25-45 years with COVID-19, enrolled during active disease.

This clone was recorded a few times. The CDR3 spells CASSQGGLAGYEQYF. The CDR3, as DNA: TGTGCCAGCAGCCAGGGGGGACTAGCGGGCTACGAGCAGTACTTC. The rearrangement joins TRBV7-2 to TRBJ2-7, with 12 bases that match TRBD2. V shed 5 bases, J shed 3 bases, and the junction held 5 bases outside the gene matches. There are 15 residues in the CDR3. Germline-derived CDR1 and CDR2 are SGHTA and FQGNSA. Filled out from reference TRBV7-2 and TRBJ2-7, the complete variable domain reads GAGVSQSPSNKVTEKGKDVELRCDPISGHTALYWYRQSLGQGLEFLIYFQGNSAPDKSGLPSDRFSAERTGGSVSTLTIQRTQQEDSAVYLCASSQGGLAGYEQYFGPGTRLTVT.

The chain uses TRBV6-4 and TRBJ1-5, with D possibly matching TRBD1 (5 bases). The CDR3 is made up of 15 amino acids. V lost 6 bases and J 0 bases, leaving 12 bases between the germline ends. Germline values: CDR1 MRHNA, CDR2 SNTAGT. The CDR3 sequence is CASRYRTHSNQPQHF. CDR3 nucleotide sequence: TGTGCCAGCAGGTACAGGACACATAGCAATCAGCCCCAGCATTTT.

This clone was recorded only once. V gene TRBV19 combines with J gene TRBJ2-7; TRBD1 agrees at 8 bases. The J segment lost 3 bases and the V segment lost 1 base, leaving 2 bases of the junction unmatched. The CDR3 length is 14 residues. Germline loops: CDR1 LNHDA, CDR2 SQIVND (reference sequence). In DNA, the CDR3 is TGTGCCAGTAGTATAGGGACAGGGCTCTACGAGCAGTACTTC. Protein sequence: CASSIGTGLYEQYF.

V and J are TRBV4-1 and TRBJ1-1, with 9 bases fitting TRBD1. CDR3 length: 16 residues. The ends lost 1 base at V and 0 bases at J; junction bases unmatched: 3. Germline V gene lookup returns CDR1 MGHRA and CDR2 YSYEKL. The CDR3 is CASSQGTGAMNTEAFF. CDR3 coding DNA: TGCGCCAGCAGCCAAGGGACAGGGGCCATGAACACTGAAGCTTTCTTT.

The chain carries TRBV12-3 or TRBV12-4 and TRBJ1-1; D unresolved. The V gene lost 5 bases and the J gene lost 11 bases, with 15 bases spanning the gap. The CDR3 contains 12 residues. The CDR3 nucleotides read TGTGCCAGCAGTATCCGGGGTTTCGGCGCTTTCTTT. Translating it yields CASSIRGFGAFF.

This clone was seen just once. The rearrangement uses TRBV27 and TRBJ2-7; D possibly corresponds to TRBD1 (5 bases). The V gene's germline CDR1 is MNHEY and CDR2 SMNVEV (reference sequence). V lost 1 base, J lost 0 bases, and 7 bases lay in between. This CDR3 is 14 amino acids long. The CDR3 sequence: CASSLFDSSYEQYF. In DNA, the CDR3 is TGTGCCAGCAGTTTATTTGACAGCTCCTACGAGCAGTACTTC.

The CDR3 DNA reads TGTGCCAGCTCCCGAGGGAAGGAAAAACTGTTTTTT. Its translation is CASSRGKEKLFF. The chain employs TRBV12-3 or TRBV12-4 and TRBJ1-4, with D unclear. The length of the CDR3 is 12 residues. The ends were cut back, 8 bases at V and 8 bases at J, with 12 bases in the middle.

In its sample, this clone was seen a few times. The chain joins TRBV6-4 to TRBJ1-6, with TRBD1 identical over 12 bases. Germline V gene data show CDR1 as MRHNA and CDR2 as SNTAGT. The CDR3 runs to 15 residues. The ends lost 5 bases at V and 7 bases at J; junction bases unmatched: 3. The DNA of the CDR3 is TGTGCCAGCAGTCCCGGGACAGGGGGCAATTCACCCCTCCACTTT. It is translated as CASSPGTGGNSPLHF.

The rearrangement joins TRBV9 to TRBJ1-4; 7 nucleotides line up with TRBD1. Germline values: CDR1 SGDLS, CDR2 YYNGEE. J lost 8 bases, V lost 2 bases, and 6 bases had no gene match. CDR3 length equals 14 residues. CDR3 sequence (DNA): TGTGCCAGCAGCGTGTCAGGGGGAACCGAAAAACTGTTTTTT. Its protein product is CASSVSGGTEKLFF.

This chain joins TRBV29-1 and TRBJ1-5; 7 positions agree with TRBD1. The germline V gene encodes CDR1 SQVTM and CDR2 ANQGSEA. Losses at the gene ends were 4 bases for V and 2 bases for J; bases not matched to a gene: 5. The CDR3 is made up of 14 amino acids. The CDR3 coding sequence is TGCAGCGTTGCAGGACAGGACCGCAATCAGCCCCAGCATTTT. Residues: CSVAGQDRNQPQHF.

The chain recombines TRBV30 with TRBJ1-1, with D unresolved. The CDR3 has 14 amino acids. V was clipped by 1 base and J by 4 bases, with 13 bases between them. The germline V gene encodes CDR1 GTSNPN and CDR2 SVGIG (reference sequence). The CDR3 region is CAWSELGVRTEAFF. CDR3 sequence (DNA): TGTGCCTGGAGTGAACTCGGGGTTCGCACTGAAGCTTTCTTT. The entire variable domain, with the rest obtained from reference TRBV30 and TRBJ1-1, is as follows: SQTIHQWPATLVQPVGSPLSLECTVEGTSNPNLYWYRQAAGRGLQLLFYSVGIGQISSEVPQNLSASRPQDRQFILSSKKLLLSDSGFYLCAWSELGVRTEAFFGQGTRLTVV.

The chain employs TRBV6-5 and TRBJ1-1; the D is unclear. CDR3 length: 12 amino acids. The germline gives CDR1 MNHEY, CDR2 SVGAGI. Trimming took 6 bases from V and 3 from J, leaving 8 bases between them. DNA of the CDR3: TGTGCCAGCAGCCCCGGGTACACTGAAGCTTTCTTT. Translating gives CASSPGYTEAFF.

This chain links TRBV5-4 with TRBJ1-3; 8 nucleotides align to TRBD1. Unmatched junction bases numbered 2, after V lost 3 bases and J lost 0 bases. This CDR3 contains 15 residues. CDR1 SGHNT and CDR2 YYREEE come from the germline V gene (reference sequence). Written as DNA, the CDR3 is TGTGCCAGCAGCTACGGACAGGGCTCTGGAAACACCATATATTTT. This translates into CASSYGQGSGNTIYF.

The J gene is TRBJ1-3, the V gene TRBV7-6; TRBD1 matches 8 bases. The CDR3 sequence is 18 residues long. Germline CDR1 is SGHVS and CDR2 is FNYEAQ. V was clipped by 1 base and J by 3 bases; unmatched bases: 11. CDR3 protein: CASSLVLGPGGFGNTIYF. DNA of the CDR3: TGTGCCAGCAGCTTAGTTTTGGGTCCAGGGGGCTTTGGAAACACCATATATTTT.

V is TRBV27 and J is TRBJ1-1; D not certain. Germline CDR1 reads MNHEY; CDR2 reads SMNVEV (reference sequence). Trimming left V 2 bases short and J 1 base short, with 11 bases between. The CDR3 is made up of 15 amino acids. The CDR3 DNA follows: TGTGCCAGCAGTTTACGAGGGATTACGAACACTGAAGCTTTCTTT. Amino acids: CASSLRGITNTEAFF.

V gene TRBV7-7 combines with J gene TRBJ2-1, with TRBD2 matching over 9 bases. The CDR3 has 17 amino acids. Germline V gives CDR1 SSHAT, CDR2 FNYEAQ (reference sequence). After removal of 1 base from V and 0 bases from J, the junction contained 4 bases not matched to a gene. CDR3 nucleotides: TGTGCCAGCAGCTTAGAGCTAGCGGGAAACTCCTACAATGAGCAGTTCTTC. Protein: CASSLELAGNSYNEQFF.

The chain recombines TRBV11-3 with TRBJ2-2, with D perhaps matching TRBD2 (5 bases). V lost 6 bases, J lost 4 bases, and 12 bases lay in between. Germline values: CDR1 SGHNT, CDR2 YENEEA. The CDR3 loop spans 14 amino acids. The CDR3: CASRSQRATGELFF. The CDR3 DNA reads TGTGCCAGCAGGTCTCAGAGGGCCACCGGGGAGCTGTTTTTT.

V and J are TRBV7-2 and TRBJ1-5; the match to TRBD1 covers 9 bases. V trimming: 3 bases; J trimming: 7 bases; junction bases outside the gene matches: 13. CDR1 SGHTA and CDR2 FQGNSA come from the germline V gene. The CDR3 has 17 residues. The DNA for the CDR3 is TGTGCCAGCAGCTTGTCCATACAGGGGGCGCGGGGACAGCCCCAGCATTTT. Its protein is CASSLSIQGARGQPQHF.

This chain joins TRBV11-3 and TRBJ2-1, with TRBD1 identical over 8 bases. From germline, CDR1 is SGHNT and CDR2 YENEEA. The CDR3 spans 15 residues. V was pared by 5 bases and J by 4 bases, with 7 bases of the junction left unmatched. The CDR3 loop is CASSPGGTGYNEQFF. The CDR3 nucleotides read TGTGCCAGCAGCCCAGGGGGCACAGGATACAATGAGCAGTTCTTC.

The CDR3 reads CASSLALGTVKSLHEQYF. The CDR3, as DNA: TGTGCCAGCAGCTTAGCTTTGGGGACAGTAAAGTCCCTTCACGAGCAGTACTTC. This chain uses TRBV11-2 with TRBJ2-7; 7 nucleotides line up with TRBD1. Germline CDR1 SGHAT, CDR2 FQNNGV. J was trimmed by 5 bases and V by 1 base; bases with no gene match: 17. The CDR3 has 18 amino acids. Supplemented by reference TRBV11-2 and TRBJ2-7, the full variable domain reads EAGVAQSPRYKIIEKRQSVAFWCNPISGHATLYWYQQILGQGPKLLIQFQNNGVVDDSQLPKDRFSAERLKGVDSTLKIQPAKLEDSAVYLCASSLALGTVKSLHEQYFGPGTRLTVT.

This sequence joins TRBV6-5 and TRBJ1-2; D remains ambiguous. From germline, CDR1 is MNHEY and CDR2 SVGAGI. CDR3 length: 14 residues. The ends were cut back, 7 bases at V and 4 bases at J, with 16 bases in the middle. In nucleotides, the CDR3 is TGTGCCAGCACTCCCCTACCGCGGGCCTATGGCTACACCTTC. This sequence encodes CASTPLPRAYGYTF.

This clone is a singleton in its sample. The rearrangement links TRBV12-5 to TRBJ2-1; TRBD1 aligns across 8 bases. Germline V lookup: CDR1 LGHNT, CDR2 FRNRAP. J gave up 5 bases and V 1 base, and 22 bases lay outside the gene matches. The CDR3 sequence is 21 residues long. This CDR3 reads CASGLAPLGQGALRNHNEQFF. CDR3 DNA sequence: TGTGCTAGTGGTTTGGCACCCCTCGGGCAGGGGGCTTTAAGAAATCACAATGAGCAGTTCTTC.

The V and J genes are TRBV6-1 and TRBJ1-6; D perhaps matches TRBD1 (6 bases). CDR3 length equals 17 residues. The V end was cut by 6 bases, the J end by 0 bases, with 15 bases between. Germline CDR1 is MNHNS and CDR2 is SASEGT. The chain's CDR3 is CASRELTGYSYNSPLHF. The CDR3, as DNA: TGTGCCAGCAGAGAATTGACAGGATACTCCTATAATTCACCCCTCCACTTT.

The rearrangement uses TRBV10-1 and TRBJ1-2; a weak D match, TRBD1 (6 bases). The V end was cut by 2 bases, the J end by 5 bases, with 15 bases between. The CDR3 is made up of 15 amino acids. Per germline, CDR1 WNHNN and CDR2 SYGVQD (reference sequence). The CDR3 is CASSEETGREYGYTF. The CDR3 DNA is TGCGCCAGCAGTGAGGAGACAGGCAGGGAATATGGCTACACCTTC.

The rearrangement links TRBV6-4 to TRBJ2-5, with a tentative D call TRBD2 (5 bases). Trimming cost V 2 bases and J 7 bases, with 23 bases left between them. This CDR3 contains 17 residues. The germline CDR1 and CDR2 sequences are MRHNA and SNTAGT. In nucleotides, the CDR3 is TGTGCCAGCAGTGACCGCCCCTCAATTGAGGGTTGGGGGACCCAGTACTTC. Translated, it gives CASSDRPSIEGWGTQYF.

This chain joins TRBV6-5 and TRBJ2-7; the D gene is possibly TRBD1 (6 bases). The CDR3 runs 14 residues. The germline V and J ends were trimmed by 11 bases and 3 bases, with 20 bases remaining between them. Germline V lookup: CDR1 MNHEY, CDR2 SVGAGI. The CDR3 nucleotides read TGTGCCCTCTTCCCGGCAGGGGAAGGCTACGAGCAGTACTTC. It encodes CALFPAGEGYEQYF.